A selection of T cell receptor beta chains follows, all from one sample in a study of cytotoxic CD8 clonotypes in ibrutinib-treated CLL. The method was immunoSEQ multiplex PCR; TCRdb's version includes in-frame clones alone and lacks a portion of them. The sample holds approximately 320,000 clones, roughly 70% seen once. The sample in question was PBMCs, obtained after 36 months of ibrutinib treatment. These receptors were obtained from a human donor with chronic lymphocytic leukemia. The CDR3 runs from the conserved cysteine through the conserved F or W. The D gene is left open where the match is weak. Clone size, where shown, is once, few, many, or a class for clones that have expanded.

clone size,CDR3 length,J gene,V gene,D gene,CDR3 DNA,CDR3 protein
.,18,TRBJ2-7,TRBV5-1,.,TGCGCCAGCAGCGCCGACATTCGCAACAAGGCGTTTCACTACGAGCAGTACTTC,CASSADIRNKAFHYEQYF
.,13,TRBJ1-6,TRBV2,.,TGTGCCAGCAGAGAGTTGAGTAATTCACCCCTCCACTTT,CASRELSNSPLHF
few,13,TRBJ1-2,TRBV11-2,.,TGTGCCAGCAGCTTAGGACGGTTTTATGGCTACACCTTC,CASSLGRFYGYTF
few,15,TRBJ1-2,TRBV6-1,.,TGTGCCAGCAGTGTCACCAGACAGGTCCAGGATGGCTACACCTTC,CASSVTRQVQDGYTF
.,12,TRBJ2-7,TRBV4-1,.,TGCGCCAGCAGCCAAGGAGGGTTCGAGCAGTACTTC,CASSQGGFEQYF
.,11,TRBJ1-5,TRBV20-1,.,TGCAGTGCTAGGGACCCGGTGCAGGAGCATTTT,CSARDPVQEHF
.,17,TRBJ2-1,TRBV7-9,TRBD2,TGTGCCAGCAGCTCCCGAACTACTAGCGGAGGTTACAATGAGCAGTTCTTC,CASSSRTTSGGYNEQFF
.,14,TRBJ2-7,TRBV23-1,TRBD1,TGCGCCACTCCTTACAGGGGAGCCACTTACGAGCAGTACTTC,CATPYRGATYEQYF
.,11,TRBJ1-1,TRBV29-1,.,TGCAGCGTTGAAGATCTCTTTGAAGCTTTCTTT,CSVEDLFEAFF
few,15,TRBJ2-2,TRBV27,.,TGTGCCAGCAGTTTATCGCGAATGAACACCGGGGAGCTGTTTTTT,CASSLSRMNTGELFF
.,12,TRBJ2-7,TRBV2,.,TGTGCCGCCCAGGACCCCCCGGGGGAGCAGTACTTC,CAAQDPPGEQYF
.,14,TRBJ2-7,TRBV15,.,TGTGCCACCAGCAGAGACACAGGCTCCCTGGAGCAGTACTTC,CATSRDTGSLEQYF
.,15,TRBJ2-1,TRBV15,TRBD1,TGTGCCACCAGCGGCCGGGACAGACTTTACAATGAGCAGTTCTTC,CATSGRDRLYNEQFF
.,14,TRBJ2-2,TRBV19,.,TGTGCCAGTAGTTGGGGGAGGAACACCGGGGAGCTGTTTTTT,CASSWGRNTGELFF
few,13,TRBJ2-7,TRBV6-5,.,TGTGCCAGCAGTTACCTGTACAGCTACGAGCAGTACTTC,CASSYLYSYEQYF
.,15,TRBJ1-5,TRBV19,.,TGTGCCAGTAGTATTCGGGCAGGAGACAATCAGCCCCAGCATTTT,CASSIRAGDNQPQHF
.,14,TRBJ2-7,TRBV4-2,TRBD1,TGTGCCAGCAGCCAAGATGGGACAGGGCCGGAGCAGTACTTC,CASSQDGTGPEQYF
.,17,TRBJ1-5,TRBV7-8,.,TGTGCCAGCAGCTTAATGGGGGCCACATATAGCAATCAGCCCCAGCATTTT,CASSLMGATYSNQPQHF
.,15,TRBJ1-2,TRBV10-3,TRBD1,TGTGCCATCAGTGAGGGGACAGGGGGCGGGAATGGCTACACCTTC,CAISEGTGGGNGYTF
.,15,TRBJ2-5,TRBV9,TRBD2,TGTGCCAGCAGCCTCGGGGGGGGCCCTAAAGAGACCCAGTACTTC,CASSLGGGPKETQYF
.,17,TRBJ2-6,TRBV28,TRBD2,TGTGCCAGCAGTCCTTTAGCGGGAGGCTCTGGGGCCAACGTCCTGACTTTC,CASSPLAGGSGANVLTF
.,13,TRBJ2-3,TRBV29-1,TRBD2,TGCAGCGTGACTAGCGGAAGCACAGATACGCAGTATTTT,CSVTSGSTDTQYF
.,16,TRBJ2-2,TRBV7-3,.,TGTGCCAGCAGCCCACAGCGCGGTGCGGGGACCGGGGAGCTGTTTTTT,CASSPQRGAGTGELFF
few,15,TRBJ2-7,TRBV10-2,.,TGCGCCAGCAGTGAGAGTACAGGGTGGGGTTACGAGCAGTACTTC,CASSESTGWGYEQYF
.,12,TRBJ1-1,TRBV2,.,TGTGCCAGCAGACAGTTGAACACTGAAGCTTTCTTT,CASRQLNTEAFF
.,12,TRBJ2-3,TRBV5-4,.,TGTGCCAGCAGCTTGCGGGGCTATACGCAGTATTTT,CASSLRGYTQYF
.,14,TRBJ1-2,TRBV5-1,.,TGCGCCAGCAGCACCCGGGACATTAACTATGGCTACACCTTC,CASSTRDINYGYTF
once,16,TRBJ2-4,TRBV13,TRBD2,TGTGCCAGCAGCTTACGAGCGGGGGTAGCCAAAAACATTCAGTACTTC,CASSLRAGVAKNIQYF
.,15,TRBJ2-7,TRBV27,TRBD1,TGTGCCAGCAGTTTATCGGCCAGGGGGTTCTACGAGCAGTACTTC,CASSLSARGFYEQYF